Below, one TCR beta chain is given with its context. What it recognizes is unknown. This record belongs to a study of blood T cells in healthy people across ages. Study-wide context: Through template switching, about one barcoded beta molecule was captured per two T cells, as measured in model experiments. The study's findings and limits: Naive CD4+ cells and diversity were both higher in long-lived donors than in aged donors.

Peripheral blood samples of roughly 10 milliliters were drawn from each donor. The CDR3 is made up of 11 amino acids. Germline V gene data show CDR1 as MNHEY and CDR2 as SVGEGT. With 2 bases removed from V and 9 bases from J, the gap between germline ends came to 5 bases. The authors ran a second PCR of 7 to 11 cycles using a sample-barcoded 5' primer and a J-beta primer mix. TCRdb processed the 5' RACE reads anew with MiXCR; each CDR3 protein has one entry. The sample includes more than 650,000 distinct CDR3 sequences, approximately 21% seen only once; the top ten take around a fifth. This TCR came from a man aged 70-80 years in good health. Sequenced input: blood. The genes are TRBV6-2 or TRBV6-3 and TRBJ2-1, with TRBD2 as a possible D gene (5 bases). CDR3 residues: CASSYAGEQFF. CDR3 in DNA: TGTGCCAGCAGTTACGCGGGTGAGCAGTTCTTC.